This TCR beta chain was documented in a study of blood T cell repertoires in COVID-19. The wider study: The study drew acute and convalescent COVID-19 samples from the United States, Italy and Spain. Nucleic acid was either cDNA or gDNA, and it came from T cells, B-cell-depleted T cells, or PBMCs.

The CDR3 consists of 15 residues. J was trimmed by 0 bases and V by 0 bases; bases with no gene match: 2. The V gene's germline CDR1 is MNHEY and CDR2 SVGAGI. In the study's own analysis: Reference gene primer amplification in the assay estimated nucleated cell counts. Assay: immunoSEQ multiplex PCR; the TCRdb copy retains only in-frame clones and omits some. V, J and clone size reflect that table, while D and trimming were determined from the DNA. The sample consists of about 48,000 clones, 90% of them appearing once. The rearrangement uses TRBV6-5 and TRBJ2-7, with 7 bases aligning to TRBD1. Sequencing was performed on peripheral blood. The receptor's source is a man between 65 and 85 years old with acute or convalescent COVID-19. The CDR3 region has the DNA TGTGCCAGCAGTTACTCGTGGACAGGCTCCTACGAGCAGTACTTC. Its translation: CASSYSWTGSYEQYF.